This entry describes one T cell receptor beta chain. Its target is not known. A single base separates this from a much larger clone, so it may be a read error. This sample was included in a study of Graves' ophthalmopathy and Graves' hyperthyroidism. The overall study: Stable hyperthyroidism meant no ophthalmopathy within 18 months of follow-up. Notes on the study in general: Most thyroid clonotypes expanded beyond 0.001 frequency were also found in blood.

Each hyperthyroidism patient was newly diagnosed, with under 2 months' duration, and aged 18 to 65. The study excluded patients with other autoimmune diseases, uncontrolled infections, pregnancy or lactation. CDR3 regions of TCR beta were amplified from RNA transcripts. The authors performed first-round RT-PCR with HTBI primers and then a second-round multiplex PCR. TCRdb ran MiXCR on the multiplex PCR reads and lists one entry per CDR3 protein. The sample consists of approximately 1.2 million distinct CDR3 sequences, roughly two fifths of them appearing once. Germline CDR1 MGHRA, CDR2 YSYEKL. The CDR3 sequence is 16 residues long. The trim removed 0 bases at V and 5 bases at J, leaving 7 bases unmatched.

This chain uses TRBV4-1 with TRBJ2-5; 9 positions match TRBD2. The source material was peripheral blood or thyroid tissue (not recorded which). This receptor was taken from an adult man with Graves' hyperthyroidism. The CDR3 spells CASSQDQRGAVETQYF. In DNA form, the CDR3 reads TGCGCCAGCAGCCAAGATCAGCGGGGGGCGGTGGAGACCCAGTACTTC.